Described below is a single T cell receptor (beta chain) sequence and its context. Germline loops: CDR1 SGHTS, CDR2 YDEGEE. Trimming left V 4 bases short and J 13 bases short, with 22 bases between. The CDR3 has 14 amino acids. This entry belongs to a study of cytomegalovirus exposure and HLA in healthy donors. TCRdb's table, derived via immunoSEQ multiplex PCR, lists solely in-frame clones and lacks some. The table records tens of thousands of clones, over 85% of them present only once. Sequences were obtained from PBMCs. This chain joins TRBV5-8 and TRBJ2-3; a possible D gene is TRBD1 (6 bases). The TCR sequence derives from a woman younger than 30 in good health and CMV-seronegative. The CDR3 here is CASSAHRRDNREYF. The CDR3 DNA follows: TGTGCCAGCAGCGCCCATCGCAGGGACAACCGAGAGTATTTT. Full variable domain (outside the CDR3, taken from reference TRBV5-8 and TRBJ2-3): EAGVTQSPTHLIKTRGQQATLRCSPISGHTSVYWYQQALGLGLQFLLWYDEGEERNRGNFPPRFSGRQFPNYSSELNVNALELEDSALYLCASSAHRRDNREYFGPGTRLTVL.